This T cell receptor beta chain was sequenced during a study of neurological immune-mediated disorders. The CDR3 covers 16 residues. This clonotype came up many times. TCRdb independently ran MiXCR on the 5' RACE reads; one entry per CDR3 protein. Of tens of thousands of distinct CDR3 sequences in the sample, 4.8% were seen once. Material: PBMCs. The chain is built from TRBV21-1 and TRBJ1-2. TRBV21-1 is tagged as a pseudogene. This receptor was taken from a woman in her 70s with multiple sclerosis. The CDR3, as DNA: TGTGCCAGCAACCCGGGCGGAGAGGGTCGGAACTATGGCTACACCTTC. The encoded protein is CASNPGGEGRNYGYTF.